The entry below describes one TCR beta chain. This clone was picked up a small number of times. Its antigen is currently not known. One base away there is no much larger clone; base qualities are not given. This sample was taken from a study of beta chain features in type 1 diabetes listed by TCRdb under 2018. The study in broad terms: Mean age, gender distribution, total cell number and subset yield did not differ between patients and healthy donors. In the study, recently diagnosed type 1 diabetes patients and matched healthy donors were compared on the TCRB repertoires of their sorted circulating CD4+ T cell subsets. Regulatory and stem cell-like memory subsets were obtained from only 8 patients and roughly eight healthy donors, while naive and central memory subsets were obtained from all 30 or so donors. A total of 85 million to 110 million sorted cells were examined across all samples, and RNA yield correlated strongly with the number of cells per subset. Overall study results and their limits: Fewer insertions and more nucleotide deletions at VDJ recombination sites were observed in patients with type 1 diabetes, implying thymic rearrangement abnormalities. The naive, central memory and regulatory TCRB repertoires appeared to resemble one another more closely among patients than among healthy donors. Because small numbers of individuals were included in the HLA sub-analyses, any influence of HLA type on TCRB rearrangement was left unresolved. PCR may preferentially amplify shorter templates, but because patient and control samples were amplified and corrected together, any resulting skew would affect both groups equally. In all four CD4+ subsets, TCRB CDR3 length was moderately but significantly shorter in type 1 diabetes patients. Because cDNA was sequenced instead of genomic DNA, activated cells with high expression could be over-represented, although the groups did not differ in activation or CD3 levels.

The High Capacity cDNA Reverse Transcription Kit was used to reverse transcribe all of the isolated RNA, meaning that expressed TCRB transcripts were what got sequenced. Deep immunoSEQ sequencing was performed on naive, central memory and regulatory T cell samples, with an average of around 3.5 million total reads per sample. Sorted cells were lysed in RLT buffer and RNA was extracted with DNase-treated RNeasy Micro or Mini kits, depending on cell number. Each cell subset was processed on its own to prevent cross-contamination, while patient and healthy donor samples were processed together. TCRB sequences were amplified from cDNA with the immunoSEQ multiplex PCR, producing 87-bp fragments spanning the CDR3 region. Amplicons were sequenced on the Illumina HiSeq platform. On the study's bioinformatics: Synthetic template baselines were used to correct PCR bias computationally, reads within Hamming distance 2 were collapsed together, and singletons that could not be merged were discarded. By aligning reads against IMGT, V, D and J genes, CDR3 length, and insertions or deletions at six rearrangement sites were assigned. Within each subset, clonotype counts were normalized to the number of sorted cells before true diversity and Gini coefficients were calculated with the tcR R package. Repertoire sharing was quantified using the overlap coefficient calculated on TCRB nucleotide sequences. As a proxy for the pre-selection repertoire, out-of-frame TCRB sequences from naive cells were analyzed. TCRdb's version of the immuneACCESS table is confined to in-frame rearrangements and falls short of the full clone set. An unresolved V gene accounts for under half of the shortfall where checked; the remainder is of unknown origin. Clone size and the V and J calls come from that table; the DNA yielded D and trimming. This sample is represented by around 400,000 clones; over 10% of them were singletons. The top ten hold roughly 0.015% of the sample.

Each donor gave one peripheral blood draw, averaging about 100 mL, which was collected into heparinised tubes. Using a panel that included CD45RO, CCR7, CD25, CD127, CD95 and CD27, naive, central memory, regulatory and stem cell-like memory CD4+ T cells were sorted on a BD FACSAria II. All sorted populations exceeded 95% purity. PBMCs were separated immediately by Lymphoprep density gradient centrifugation and were stained directly, without being cultured. So that batch effects would be minimized, each experiment stained and sorted samples in pairs, pairing one healthy donor with one patient. The source is a man between 18 and 29 years old in good health. The sequenced sample was naive CD4+ T cells from blood. The cell subset or site label, as the study defines it: true naive CD4+ T cells.

The sequence in DNA is TGTGCCAGTCCAATAGCAGGGGGCGAAGCTTTCTTT. This sequence encodes CASPIAGGEAFF. The chain was built from TRBV6-1 and TRBJ1-1; 8 junctional bases match TRBD1. The germline V gene gives CDR1 as MNHNS and CDR2 as SASEGT. The germline V and J ends show losses of 9 bases and 8 bases respectively, and no gene match explains 8 bases of the junction. Inclusive of the bounding cysteine and phenylalanine, the CDR3 is 12 residues long. The entry retains the CDR3 DNA only, 36 bases that are in frame from base 1.